This is a list of T cell receptor beta chains from one sample in a study of shared clonotypes between healthy human individuals. TCRdb keeps only in-frame clones here, not all; method: immunoSEQ multiplex PCR. This table holds about 2.2 million clones, around 93% found once. Material: naive CD8+ T cells from PBMCs. These receptor sequences come from a man younger than 35 in good health. Some clones in this sample may be carry-over from other donors' samples. CDR3s include the opening cysteine and the closing phenylalanine or tryptophan. Each record gives: CDR3 length, clone size, D gene, V gene, J gene, CDR3 DNA, CDR3 protein. D genes are given only for firm matches. Not every row has a clone size; where given, it reads once, few, many or a size class.

length: 13; size: NA; D: NA; V: TRBV7-3; J: TRBJ2-7; DNA: TGTGCCAGCAGCCAGGACGACACCTACGAGCAGTACTTC; CDR3: CASSQDDTYEQYF
length: 17; size: NA; D: NA; V: TRBV5-1; J: TRBJ2-3; DNA: TGCGCCAGCAGCTTGTGGTCCTCATTGAAGAGCACAGATACGCAGTATTTT; CDR3: CASSLWSSLKSTDTQYF
length: 16; size: NA; D: NA; V: TRBV19; J: TRBJ1-4; DNA: TGTGCCAGTAGTATCTCCCCCCGGCGCAGGGCTGAAAAACTGTTTTTT; CDR3: CASSISPRRRAEKLFF
length: 15; size: NA; D: NA; V: TRBV5-6; J: TRBJ1-1; DNA: TGTGCCAGCAGCCGGAACAGGGATATGAACACTGAAGCTTTCTTT; CDR3: CASSRNRDMNTEAFF
length: 14; size: NA; D: TRBD1; V: TRBV28; J: TRBJ2-7; DNA: TGTGCCAGCAGTTTCCTCCGACAGGGCCACGAGCAGTACTTC; CDR3: CASSFLRQGHEQYF
length: 14; size: once; D: TRBD1; V: TRBV7-2; J: TRBJ2-7; DNA: TGTGCCAGCGGGAAAACCGGGACAGGGAACGAGCAGTACTTC; CDR3: CASGKTGTGNEQYF
length: 15; size: NA; D: NA; V: TRBV27; J: TRBJ2-7; DNA: TGTGCCAGCAGTCCAATACCCCCGGCCTCCTACGAGCAGTACTTC; CDR3: CASSPIPPASYEQYF
length: 10; size: NA; D: NA; V: TRBV29-1; J: TRBJ2-1; DNA: TGCAGCGTTGTAGAGGGCGAGCAGTTCTTC; CDR3: CSVVEGEQFF
length: 16; size: NA; D: NA; V: TRBV28; J: TRBJ2-4; DNA: TGTGCCAGCAGTTTATGGGCAGGGCTAGCCAAAAACATTCAGTACTTC; CDR3: CASSLWAGLAKNIQYF
length: 15; size: NA; D: NA; V: TRBV27; J: TRBJ1-5; DNA: TGTGCCAGCAGCACGGTAGGTCAGGTGGATCAGCCCCAGCATTTT; CDR3: CASSTVGQVDQPQHF
length: 13; size: NA; D: NA; V: TRBV28; J: TRBJ2-1; DNA: TGTGCCAGCAGTTTAGAGCCGAACAATGAGCAGTTCTTC; CDR3: CASSLEPNNEQFF
length: 13; size: NA; D: TRBD1; V: TRBV27; J: TRBJ2-7; DNA: TGTGCCAGCAGTGTAGACAGGGGCAACGAGCAGTACTTC; CDR3: CASSVDRGNEQYF
length: 12; size: NA; D: TRBD1; V: TRBV6-6; J: TRBJ2-7; DNA: TGTGCCAGCAGTTCCCGACAGGGAGAGCAGTACTTC; CDR3: CASSSRQGEQYF
length: 12; size: NA; D: NA; V: TRBV4-1; J: TRBJ2-1; DNA: TGCGCCAGCAGCCAAGAACTGAATGAGCAGTTCTTC; CDR3: CASSQELNEQFF
length: 15; size: NA; D: TRBD1; V: TRBV28; J: TRBJ2-7; DNA: TGTGCCAGCAGTTTAGACAGGGGCTTTCGGTACGAGCAGTACTTC; CDR3: CASSLDRGFRYEQYF
length: 15; size: NA; D: TRBD2; V: TRBV7-9; J: TRBJ2-1; DNA: TGTGCCAGCACCGTAGCGGGAGTTGGGTACAATGAGCAGTTCTTC; CDR3: CASTVAGVGYNEQFF
length: 17; size: NA; D: NA; V: TRBV2; J: TRBJ1-2; DNA: TGTGCCAGCAGTGAAGAGTCAGGGAATGCCAATCTCGGGGGCTACACCTTC; CDR3: CASSEESGNANLGGYTF